Following are 4 T cell receptor beta chains from one sample sequenced in a study of OX40 agonist ivuxolimab in advanced cancers. Some clones are missing from TCRdb's copy, which holds only in-frame ones; the method was immunoSEQ multiplex PCR. This sample has 60,000 to 90,000 clones; more than 70% occur once, and the top ten carry 0.76%. The sample consisted of CD4+ or CD8+ T cells sorted from blood, taken in a trial of the OX40 agonist ivuxolimab. Receptor source: an adult with an advanced solid tumor such as melanoma, head and neck, liver or kidney cancer.

J is TRBJ1-1 and V is TRBV7-9, with a tentative D call TRBD1 (5 bases). CDR1 is SEHNR, CDR2 FQNEAQ, per germline (reference sequence). Trimming took off 5 bases at V and 0 bases at J, with 13 bases between the two ends. The CDR3 loop spans 15 amino acids. The CDR3 here is CASSLRTGVNTEAFF. CDR3 coding DNA: TGTGCCAGCAGCCTCCGGACGGGGGTGAACACTGAAGCTTTCTTT.

This chain connects TRBV5-1 to TRBJ1-1; no reliable D call. Trimming cost V 5 bases and J 0 bases, with 17 bases left between them. The CDR3 runs to 16 residues. Germline V gene sequence: CDR1 SGHRS, CDR2 YFSETQ. In nucleotides, the CDR3 is TGCGCCAGCAGAGGTCCGGTGGAATCCATGAACACTGAAGCTTTCTTT. As protein: CASRGPVESMNTEAFF.

The chain carries TRBV6-6 and TRBJ1-1; D is ambiguous. Looked up from germline, CDR1 is MNHNY and CDR2 is SVGAGI (reference sequence). This CDR3 region has 16 residues. With 0 bases removed from V and 0 bases from J, the gap between germline ends came to 11 bases. DNA for the CDR3: TGTGCCAGCAGTTACTCGGGTGGCAGCATGAACACTGAAGCTTTCTTT. Its translation: CASSYSGGSMNTEAFF.

The CDR3 is CASSPRGYNEQFF. The CDR3 DNA is TGCGCCAGCAGCCCTAGGGGGTACAATGAGCAGTTCTTC. This chain links TRBV5-1 with TRBJ2-1; maybe TRBD1 (6 bases). Germline V CDR1 and CDR2: SGHRS, YFSETQ. The CDR3 totals 13 residues. With 4 bases removed from V and 4 bases from J, the gap between germline ends came to 9 bases.